The 9 T cell receptor beta chains below all came from one sample that was sequenced in a study of PD-L1 blockade in urothelial cancer. Stated time point: pretreatment peripheral blood. The data were produced by immunoSEQ multiplex PCR, yet TCRdb's version contains in-frame clones alone and is incomplete. The sample holds 55,000 to 80,000 clones, under 90% seen once. Here the sequenced sample was PBMCs, taken around atezolizumab (anti-PD-L1) treatment. The source of these receptors is a man between 65 and 85 years old with urothelial cancer.

V usage is TRBV5-4 and J usage is TRBJ2-7, with D maybe TRBD1 (6 bases). Per germline, CDR1 SGHNT and CDR2 YYREEE (reference sequence). The V end lost 3 bases, the J end lost 5 bases, and 15 bases lay between the germline ends. This CDR3 has 14 residues. The CDR3 reads CASSYERYRDEQYF. For the CDR3, the DNA is TGTGCCAGCAGCTACGAGCGGTACAGGGACGAGCAGTACTTC.

This clone showed up just once. This chain connects TRBV2 to TRBJ2-1, with a weak D call TRBD2 (7 bases). CDR3 length: 12 residues. The germline gives CDR1 SNHLY, CDR2 FYNNEI. The germline V and J ends were trimmed by 8 bases and 9 bases, with 14 bases remaining between them. As DNA, the CDR3 is TGTGCCAGCGTAGGGGGAGGGGCTGAGCAGTTCTTC. This gives the protein CASVGGGAEQFF.

The chain employs TRBV5-1 and TRBJ2-1; 10 positions match TRBD2. V trimming: 0 bases; J trimming: 7 bases; junction bases outside the gene matches: 7. This CDR3 has 16 amino acids. Germline CDR1 reads SGHRS; CDR2 reads YFSETQ. The CDR3: CASSLVGTSAGNEQFF. CDR3 bases: TGCGCCAGCAGCTTGGTGGGGACTAGCGCTGGGAATGAGCAGTTCTTC. The variable domain in full, with the rest retrieved from reference TRBV5-1 and TRBJ2-1, is KAGVTQTPRYLIKTRGQQVTLSCSPISGHRSVSWYQQTPGQGLQFLFEYFSETQRNKGNFPGRFSGRQFSNSRSEMNVSTLELGDSALYLCASSLVGTSAGNEQFFGPGTRLTVL.

This rearrangement joins TRBV6-6 to TRBJ1-2; 11 nucleotides agree with TRBD1. CDR3 length: 15 residues. Germline values: CDR1 MNHNY, CDR2 SVGAGI (reference sequence). Trimming removed 1 base from V and 8 bases from J; junction bases left unmatched: 6. The CDR3 sequence is CASSYFQGQGDGYTF. The CDR3 DNA follows: TGTGCCAGCAGTTACTTTCAGGGACAGGGGGACGGCTACACCTTC.

The chain recombines TRBV7-9 with TRBJ2-7; 11 bases are a match to TRBD2. CDR3 size: 16 residues. The J segment lost 6 bases and the V segment lost 5 bases, leaving 12 bases of the junction unmatched. CDR1 is SEHNR and CDR2 is FQNEAQ in the germline V gene (reference sequence). CDR3 sequence (DNA): TGTGCCAGCAGCGCGAAGTTCACTAGCGGGAGAGGCGAGCAGTACTTC. The encoded protein is CASSAKFTSGRGEQYF.

The chain combines TRBV5-4 with TRBJ2-4; D is perhaps TRBD1 (6 bases). V dropped 0 bases and J dropped 2 bases, with 12 bases sitting between them. This CDR3 spans 16 amino acids. Germline CDR1 reads SGHNT; CDR2 reads YYREEE (reference sequence). CDR3 DNA sequence: TGTGCCAGCAGCTTGGCCGGTGGGGGCCCCAAAAACATTCAGTACTTC. Translating gives CASSLAGGGPKNIQYF.

The CDR3 here is CASKLAGDTGELFF. CDR3 DNA sequence: TGCGCCAGCAAACTAGCGGGAGACACCGGGGAGCTGTTTTTT. This sequence joins TRBV10-2 and TRBJ2-2; 11 bases agree with TRBD2. Looked up from germline, CDR1 is WSHSY and CDR2 is SAAADI. There are 14 residues in the CDR3. The V and J ends lost 7 bases and 3 bases, in that order; junction bases with no gene match: 1.

This clone appeared once. Written as DNA, the CDR3 is TGCGCCAGCAGCCAGGCTGATACGCAGTATTTT. Protein: CASSQADTQYF. This chain uses TRBV5-1 with TRBJ2-3; D uncertain. The CDR3 sequence is 11 residues long. The V and J ends lost 4 bases and 6 bases respectively, with 6 bases between them. Germline loops: CDR1 SGHRS, CDR2 YFSETQ. The full variable domain, completed using reference TRBV5-1 and TRBJ2-3, is KAGVTQTPRYLIKTRGQQVTLSCSPISGHRSVSWYQQTPGQGLQFLFEYFSETQRNKGNFPGRFSGRQFSNSRSEMNVSTLELGDSALYLCASSQADTQYFGPGTRLTVL.

The rearrangement links TRBV5-6 to TRBJ2-7, with a weak D call TRBD2 (6 bases). The V gene's germline CDR1 is SGHDT and CDR2 YYEEEE. The CDR3 totals 16 residues. V shed 0 bases and J shed 5 bases, with 18 bases lying between them. The CDR3 protein is CASSLATSYPGHEQYF. CDR3 coding DNA: TGTGCCAGCAGCTTGGCAACTAGCTACCCAGGACACGAGCAGTACTTC.